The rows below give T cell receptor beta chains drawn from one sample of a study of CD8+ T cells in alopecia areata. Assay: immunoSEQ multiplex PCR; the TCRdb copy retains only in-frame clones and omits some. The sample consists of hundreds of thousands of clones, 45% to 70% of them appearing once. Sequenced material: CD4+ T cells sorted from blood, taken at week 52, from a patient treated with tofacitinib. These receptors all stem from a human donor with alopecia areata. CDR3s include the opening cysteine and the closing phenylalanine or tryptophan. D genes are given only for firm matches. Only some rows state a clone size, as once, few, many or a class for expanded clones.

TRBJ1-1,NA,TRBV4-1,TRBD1,TGCGCCAGCAGCCAAGGGCAGGGGGCGTCGTTCACTGAAGCTTTCTTT,CASSQGQGASFTEAFF
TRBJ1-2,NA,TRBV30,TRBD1,TGTGCCTGGAGTGTACATAGGGACAGCCCTTATGGCTACACCTTC,CAWSVHRDSPYGYTF
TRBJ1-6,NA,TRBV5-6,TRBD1,TGTGCCACTCAGGGACAGGATAATTCACCCCTCCACTTT,CATQGQDNSPLHF
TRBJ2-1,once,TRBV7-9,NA,TGTGCCAGCAGCTCAACGAGCGGGTTAAGCTCCTACAATGAGCAGTTCTTC,CASSSTSGLSSYNEQFF
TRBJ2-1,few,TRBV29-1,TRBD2,TGCAGCGCCCGACTAGCGGGGGCCTACAATGAGCAGTTCTTC,CSARLAGAYNEQFF
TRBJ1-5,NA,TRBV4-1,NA,TGCGCCAGCAGCCAAGGCCCAGGGGTGGACCAGCCCCAGCATTTT,CASSQGPGVDQPQHF
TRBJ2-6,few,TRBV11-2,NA,TGTGCCAGCAGCCAGGGACTCTGGGACGAGGGGGCCAACGTCCTGACTTTC,CASSQGLWDEGANVLTF
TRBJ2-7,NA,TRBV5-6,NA,TGTGCCAGCAGCTTGGCGCAGGGGAGCTCCTACGAGCAGTACTTC,CASSLAQGSSYEQYF
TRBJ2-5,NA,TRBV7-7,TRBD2,TGTGCTAGCAGCCCAAGCGGGGGGGCGGAGACCCAGTACTTC,CASSPSGGAETQYF
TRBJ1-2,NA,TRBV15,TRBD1,TGTGCCACCAGCAGCGGGACAGCGATAGGCTACACCTTC,CATSSGTAIGYTF
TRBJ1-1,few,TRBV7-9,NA,TGTGCCAGCAGCTTAGGATGGACACAAGCTTTCTTT,CASSLGWTQAFF
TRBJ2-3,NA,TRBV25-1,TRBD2,TGTGCCAGCAGTGAATTAGGTACTAGCGGGGGGACAGATACGCAGTATTTT,CASSELGTSGGTDTQYF
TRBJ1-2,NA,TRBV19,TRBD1,TGTGCCAGTAGTGCGCTACCGGGACAGGGTTTTGGCTACACCTTC,CASSALPGQGFGYTF
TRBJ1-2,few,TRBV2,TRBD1,TGTGCCAGCAGTCAGGACAGGGGGCGGCCCAACTATGGCTACACCTTC,CASSQDRGRPNYGYTF
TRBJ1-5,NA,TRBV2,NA,TGTGCCGGCAGGGGCGGTAGTAATCAGCCCCAGCATTTT,CAGRGGSNQPQHF
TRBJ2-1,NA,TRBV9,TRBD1,TGTGCCAGCAGCGGACAGGGTACCTACAATGAGCAGTTCTTC,CASSGQGTYNEQFF
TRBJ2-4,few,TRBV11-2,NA,TGTGCCAGCAGCTTAGTAGCAGGGGACAAAAACATTCAGTACTTC,CASSLVAGDKNIQYF
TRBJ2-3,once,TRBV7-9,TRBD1,TGTGCCAGCAGCTTACTGACAGGGACAGATACGCAGTATTTT,CASSLLTGTDTQYF
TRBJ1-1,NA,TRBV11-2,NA,TGTGCCAGCAGCCCCCGGGTCCCAGGGGCGAACACTGAAGCTTTCTTT,CASSPRVPGANTEAFF
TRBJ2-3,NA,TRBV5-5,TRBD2,TGTGCCAGCAGCCCCGGACTAGCGGGGGTGTTGGCGCAGTATTTT,CASSPGLAGVLAQYF
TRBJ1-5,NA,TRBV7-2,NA,TGTGCCAGCAGCCGATACCGGGTGAAGAGCAATCAGCCCCAGCATTTT,CASSRYRVKSNQPQHF
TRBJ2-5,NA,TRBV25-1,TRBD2,TGTGCCAGCAGTGATCCGACTAGCAGGGAGACCCAGTACTTC,CASSDPTSRETQYF
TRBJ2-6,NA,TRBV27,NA,TGTGCCAGCAGTTACTACGGGAATGGGGCCAACGTCCTGACTTTC,CASSYYGNGANVLTF
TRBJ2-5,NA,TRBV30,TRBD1,TGTGCCTGGGGAAGACAGGGGGCGGAAGAGACCCAGTACTTC,CAWGRQGAEETQYF
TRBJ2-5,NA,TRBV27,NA,TGTGCCAGCAGTTACGGCGGGTTCCAAGAGACCCAGTACTTC,CASSYGGFQETQYF
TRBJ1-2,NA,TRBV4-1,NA,TGCGCCAGCAGCCAAAATCAGAACCTCGGGGACTATGGCTACACCTTC,CASSQNQNLGDYGYTF
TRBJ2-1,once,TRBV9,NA,TGTGCCAGCAGCTTTAGCGTCGAGCAGTTCTTC,CASSFSVEQFF
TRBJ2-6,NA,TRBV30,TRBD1,TGTGCCTGGAGTGCCCACAGGGGCCTTGGGGCCAACGTCCTGACTTTC,CAWSAHRGLGANVLTF
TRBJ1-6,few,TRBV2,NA,TGTGCCAGCAGTGATCTGGCAGCCGATTCACCCCTCCACTTT,CASSDLAADSPLHF
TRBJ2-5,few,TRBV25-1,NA,TGTGCCAGCAGTCCAGACAGGTCGGTCCAAGAGACCCAGTACTTC,CASSPDRSVQETQYF
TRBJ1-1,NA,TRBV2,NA,TGTGCCAGTTCTTCAGGGAGATCCACTGAAGCTTTCTTT,CASSSGRSTEAFF
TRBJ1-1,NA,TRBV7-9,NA,TGTGCCAGCAGCCGGGGGGCGGAAGCCGAAGCTTTCTTT,CASSRGAEAEAFF
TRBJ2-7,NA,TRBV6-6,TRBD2,TGTGCCAGCACAGAGTGGGGGGGGTACGAGCAGTACTTC,CASTEWGGYEQYF
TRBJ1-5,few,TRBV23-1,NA,TGCGCCAGCAGTCAATCCTCATGGGGTCAGCCCCAGCATTTT,CASSQSSWGQPQHF
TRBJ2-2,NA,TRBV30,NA,TGTGCCTGGAGTCGACTCCCTAGCGTCTGGAACACCGGGGAGCTGTTTTTT,CAWSRLPSVWNTGELFF
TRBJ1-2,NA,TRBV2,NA,TGTGCCAGCAGTGAAGACAGCCCCTATGGCTACACCTTC,CASSEDSPYGYTF
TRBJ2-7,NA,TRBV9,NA,TGTGCCAGCAGCGTAGTTCTTGTAAGCGGTGGGGACTACGAGCAGTACTTC,CASSVVLVSGGDYEQYF
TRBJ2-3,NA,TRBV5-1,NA,TGCGCCAGCAGCTCCCCCTACACAGATACGCAGTATTTT,CASSSPYTDTQYF
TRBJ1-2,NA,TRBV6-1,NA,TGTGCCAGCAGTGAAGATCCTGCTGTTTATGGCTACACCTTC,CASSEDPAVYGYTF
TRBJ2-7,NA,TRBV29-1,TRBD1,TGCAGCGTTGGGTACAGGGGTAGCGAGCAGTACTTC,CSVGYRGSEQYF
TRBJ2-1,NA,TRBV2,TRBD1,TGTGCCAGCCGGGACAGATTTAACAATGAGCAGTTCTTC,CASRDRFNNEQFF